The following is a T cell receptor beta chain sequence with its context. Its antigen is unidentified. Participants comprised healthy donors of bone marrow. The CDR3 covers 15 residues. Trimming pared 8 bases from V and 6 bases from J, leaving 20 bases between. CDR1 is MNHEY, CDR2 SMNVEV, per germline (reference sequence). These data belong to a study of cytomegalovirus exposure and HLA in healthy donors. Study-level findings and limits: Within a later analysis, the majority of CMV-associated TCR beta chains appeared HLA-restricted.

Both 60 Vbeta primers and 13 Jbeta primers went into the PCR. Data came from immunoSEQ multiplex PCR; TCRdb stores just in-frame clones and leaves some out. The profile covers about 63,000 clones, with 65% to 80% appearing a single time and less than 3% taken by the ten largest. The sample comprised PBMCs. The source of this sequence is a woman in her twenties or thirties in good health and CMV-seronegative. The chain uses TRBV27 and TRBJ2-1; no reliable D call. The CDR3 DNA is TGTGCCAGCCATTTAACCGGCGGCGCGACCAATGAGCAGTTCTTC. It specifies CASHLTGGATNEQFF.